A single sample gave rise to the 19 T cell receptor beta chains below, sequenced in a study of T-cell reconstitution after alpha-beta-depleted transplantation in children. Unique molecular identifiers were built into the TCRbeta library. TCRdb fed the PCR reads into MiXCR, producing one record per CDR3 protein. The sample records 670,000 or so distinct CDR3 sequences, about an eighth being singletons. Material: PBMCs, obtained before TCRalphabeta/CD19-depleted stem cell transplant. These receptors originate from a girl aged 2-10 years with congenital amegakaryocytic thrombocytopenia, due to receive a stem cell transplant.

In this sample, this clonotype turned up a few times. The rearrangement joins TRBV11-1 to TRBJ1-2; maybe TRBD1 (5 bases). The V gene's germline CDR1 is SGHAT and CDR2 FQDESV (reference sequence). The CDR3 contains 18 residues. Trimming cost V 5 bases and J 2 bases, with 24 bases left between them. The CDR3 reads CASSVVRGLTTSNYGYTF. CDR3 DNA: TGTGCCAGCAGCGTAGTCCGGGGACTCACTACCTCCAACTATGGCTACACCTTC.

The chain joins TRBV28 to TRBJ2-7; 7 bases align to TRBD2. The germline gives CDR1 MDHEN, CDR2 SYDVKM. CDR3 length equals 17 residues. V was pared by 3 bases and J by 4 bases, with 15 bases of the junction left unmatched. CDR3 in DNA: TGTGCCAGCAGTTTGTCACCGGGACTACCATGGGTTTACGAGCAGTACTTC. It encodes CASSLSPGLPWVYEQYF. The variable domain in full, completed from reference TRBV28 and TRBJ2-7, reads DVKVTQSSRYLVKRTGEKVFLECVQDMDHENMFWYRQDPGLGLRLIYFSYDVKMKEKGDIPEGYSVSREKKERFSLILESASTNQTSMYLCASSLSPGLPWVYEQYFGPGTRLTVT.

This clonotype was seen only a few times. The J gene is TRBJ2-1, the V gene TRBV20-1; 16 bases fit TRBD2. The CDR3 sequence is 16 residues long. Per germline, CDR1 DFQATT and CDR2 SNEGSKA (reference sequence). V dropped 8 bases and J dropped 8; count of bases not matched to a gene: 12. The CDR3: CSLTGTSGRGIYEQFF. CDR3 nucleotides: TGCAGTCTTACCGGGACTAGCGGGAGGGGGATCTATGAGCAGTTCTTC.

The rearrangement uses TRBV18 and TRBJ2-1, with 14 bases identical to TRBD2. CDR1 and CDR2 from the germline V gene are KGHSH and LQKENI. J was trimmed by 6 bases and V by 6 bases; bases with no gene match: 4. This CDR3 spans 15 amino acids. CDR3 bases: TGTGCCAGCTCGGCGGGACTAGCGGGAGCCAATGAGCAGTTCTTC. As protein: CASSAGLAGANEQFF.

The chain recombines TRBV20-1 with TRBJ2-3; D unclear. Per the germline V gene, CDR1 is DFQATT and CDR2 is SNEGSKA (reference sequence). The CDR3 loop spans 13 amino acids. With 6 bases removed from V and 2 bases from J, the gap between germline ends came to 12 bases. Here the CDR3 DNA reads TGCAGTGCCCCGCACGTACCCACAGATACGCAGTATTTT. Translating gives CSAPHVPTDTQYF.

This sequence joins TRBV7-2 and TRBJ2-7, with a weak D call TRBD1 (6 bases). Trimming removed 2 bases from V and 2 bases from J, with 13 bases in between. The length of the CDR3 is 15 residues. Germline loops: CDR1 SGHTA, CDR2 FQGNSA. CDR3 nucleotides: TGTGCCAGCAGCTTAAGGGCAGGGGTCCCCTACGAGCAGTACTTC. Protein: CASSLRAGVPYEQYF.

This clonotype was seen repeatedly, ten times or more. The chain recombines TRBV7-2 with TRBJ2-1; no reliable D call. The germline CDR1 and CDR2 sequences are SGHTA and FQGNSA. V was trimmed by 5 bases and J by 2 bases, leaving 13 bases between them. The CDR3 contains 15 residues. The CDR3 here is CASSPPDQAYNEQFF. Here the CDR3 DNA reads TGTGCCAGCAGCCCCCCCGACCAGGCCTACAATGAGCAGTTCTTC.

This clonotype turned up a few times. CDR3 amino acids: CSVPRREGETQYF. The CDR3 bases are TGCAGCGTTCCCCGGCGGGAGGGGGAGACCCAGTACTTC. This chain links TRBV29-1 with TRBJ2-5; 9 bases are shared with TRBD2. Germline CDR1 reads SQVTM; CDR2 reads ANQGSEA. CDR3 size: 13 residues. With V trimmed by 5 bases and J by 5 bases, 6 bases remained unmatched. Full variable domain (missing parts from reference TRBV29-1 and TRBJ2-5): SAVISQKPSRDICQRGTSLTIQCQVDSQVTMMFWYRQQPGQSLTLIATANQGSEATYESGFVIDKFPISRPNLTFSTLTVSNMSPEDSSIYLCSVPRREGETQYFGPGTRLLVL.

This clonotype was recorded a few times. The chain uses TRBV5-1 and TRBJ2-6; unclear D gene. V lost 3 bases and J 0 bases, leaving 7 bases between the germline ends. The CDR3 is 15 residues long. Germline V gene sequence: CDR1 SGHRS, CDR2 YFSETQ. CDR3 in DNA: TGCGCCAGCAGCTCCCCACTCTCTGGGGCCAACGTCCTGACTTTC. This translates into CASSSPLSGANVLTF.

This clonotype was recorded at least ten times. The chain is built from TRBV7-8 and TRBJ2-3, with D tentatively TRBD1 (5 bases). This CDR3 comprises 16 residues. Germline values: CDR1 SGHVS, CDR2 FQNEAQ. V was cut by 8 bases and J by 0 bases, with 18 bases left in between. The DNA of the CDR3 is TGTGCCAGCGGGGCAAGTGACCGATCTAGCACAGATACGCAGTATTTT. Translated: CASGASDRSSTDTQYF.

V and J are TRBV28 and TRBJ2-7; TRBD2 matches 7 bases. The CDR3 sequence is 16 residues long. From germline, CDR1 is MDHEN and CDR2 SYDVKM. J lost 4 bases, V lost 6 bases, and 15 bases had no gene match. The DNA for the CDR3 is TGTGCCAGCAGGGGTTGGACTAGGACGGATGAATACGAGCAGTACTTC. Amino acids: CASRGWTRTDEYEQYF. Drawing the rest from reference TRBV28 and TRBJ2-7, the complete variable domain is DVKVTQSSRYLVKRTGEKVFLECVQDMDHENMFWYRQDPGLGLRLIYFSYDVKMKEKGDIPEGYSVSREKKERFSLILESASTNQTSMYLCASRGWTRTDEYEQYFGPGTRLTVT.

This clonotype was observed at least ten times. The rearrangement uses TRBV12-3 or TRBV12-4 and TRBJ2-1; 8 nucleotides line up with TRBD2. The J segment lost 7 bases and the V segment lost 3 bases, leaving 5 bases of the junction unmatched. The CDR3 has 14 residues. The DNA for the CDR3 is TGTGCCAGCAGTTTTGGGGTAGCGGGGAATGAGCAGTTCTTC. It is translated as CASSFGVAGNEQFF.

The V gene is TRBV5-5, the J gene TRBJ2-5; TRBD2 agrees at 7 bases. There are 16 residues in the CDR3. CDR1 is SGHKS and CDR2 is YYEKEE in the germline V gene (reference sequence). Trimming cost V 2 bases and J 5 bases; bases outside gene matches: 12. CDR3 sequence: CASSLTGLDQGETQYF. CDR3 bases: TGTGCCAGCAGCTTAACTGGACTAGACCAAGGGGAGACCCAGTACTTC.

There are many counts of this clonotype. The chain carries TRBV20-1 and TRBJ2-7; D remains unclear. CDR1 is DFQATT and CDR2 is SNEGSKA in the germline V gene (reference sequence). With 0 bases removed from V and 8 bases from J, the gap between germline ends came to 8 bases. The CDR3 loop spans 11 amino acids. The CDR3 sequence is CSAREGRQQYF. In DNA form, the CDR3 reads TGCAGTGCTAGAGAGGGCAGGCAGCAGTACTTC.

This clonotype was seen ten or more times. The rearrangement uses TRBV20-1 and TRBJ2-7; TRBD1 might be the D (5 bases). The CDR3 sequence is 13 residues long. The germline V and J ends were trimmed by 6 bases and 3 bases, with 15 bases remaining between them. The germline V gene has CDR1 DFQATT and CDR2 SNEGSKA (reference sequence). The CDR3 coding sequence is TGCAGTGCGGATATAAGGGGAAGCTACGAGCAGTACTTC. It is translated as CSADIRGSYEQYF.

V and J are TRBV7-9 and TRBJ1-4; D ambiguous. Trimming removed 5 bases at V and 8 bases at J, with 18 bases between. Germline values: CDR1 SEHNR, CDR2 FQNEAQ (reference sequence). This CDR3 comprises 15 residues. CDR3 loop: CASSVFKLTQEKLFF. As DNA, the CDR3 is TGTGCCAGCAGCGTCTTCAAACTAACTCAAGAAAAACTGTTTTTT.

This clonotype was seen a handful of times. The rearrangement uses TRBV5-1 and TRBJ2-5, with TRBD1 matching over 9 bases. This CDR3 spans 15 amino acids. CDR1 is SGHRS and CDR2 is YFSETQ in the germline V gene. The V and J ends lost 4 bases and 5 bases, in that order; junction bases with no gene match: 9. The CDR3 region is CASSGDRGIWETQYF. DNA for the CDR3: TGCGCCAGCAGCGGAGACAGGGGGATTTGGGAGACCCAGTACTTC.

V usage is TRBV2 and J usage is TRBJ2-7; 7 bases agree with TRBD1. The CDR3 spans 15 residues. The V and J ends lost 4 bases and 6 bases, in that order; junction bases with no gene match: 12. Germline V gene lookup returns CDR1 SNHLY and CDR2 FYNNEI. The CDR3: CASSARGGLPPEQYF. DNA of the CDR3: TGTGCCAGCAGTGCCAGAGGGGGCCTTCCCCCCGAGCAGTACTTC.

As concerns this clonotype: A read error is possible here, since a much larger clone lies one base away. V is TRBV20-1 and J is TRBJ2-3; D may be TRBD2 (6 bases). The CDR3 is 14 amino acids. Germline V lookup: CDR1 DFQATT, CDR2 SNEGSKA (reference sequence). Trimming pared 5 bases from V and 1 base from J, leaving 13 bases between. CDR3 sequence (DNA): TGCAGTGCTTCCAGGACTACGGGCACAGATACGCAGTATTTT. Translating it yields CSASRTTGTDTQYF.